The entry below describes one T cell receptor beta chain. The antigen is not known. The repertoire was sequenced with immunoSEQ multiplex PCR; TCRdb's copy has only in-frame clones and lacks some. Of under 5,500 clones in the sample, around 83% were seen once. The source of the sample is a study of chemoradiotherapy in HPV16-positive cancers. Study findings and constraints: Better recurrence-free survival went with HPV-responsive T-cell expansion in HPV16-positive patients.

V was pared by 5 bases and J by 5 bases, with 16 bases between. The CDR3 runs 15 residues. Per the germline V gene, CDR1 is LNHDA and CDR2 is SQIVND (reference sequence). The sequence was collected from a human donor with HPV-associated anogenital cancer. The chain carries TRBV19 and TRBJ2-1; tentatively, D is TRBD1 (6 bases). The source was tumor tissue, collected from a patient who underwent chemoradiotherapy. The CDR3 spells CASSGPRQGNNEQFF. The CDR3 bases are TGTGCCAGTAGTGGCCCTCGGCAGGGGAACAATGAGCAGTTCTTC.